The 3 T cell receptor beta chains reported below all come from one sample, sequenced in a study of blood T cell repertoires in COVID-19. Some clones are missing from TCRdb's copy, which holds only in-frame ones; the method was immunoSEQ multiplex PCR. The sample has about 200,000 clones, approximately 90% seen once; the top ten hold 1.2%. The sequenced material came from PBMCs or T cells enriched from blood (not recorded which). These receptors were obtained from a man under 40 who had recovered from COVID-19.

V usage is TRBV5-4 and J usage is TRBJ2-3, with D unresolved. Germline CDR1 SGHNT, CDR2 YYREEE (reference sequence). The CDR3 length is 14 residues. With 0 bases removed from V and 0 bases from J, the gap between germline ends came to 5 bases. The CDR3, as DNA: TGTGCCAGCAGCTTGGGGGCTAGCACAGATACGCAGTATTTT. Translation gives CASSLGASTDTQYF.

The chain couples TRBV12-3 or TRBV12-4 to TRBJ1-1; 7 bases are a match to TRBD1. The V gene end was trimmed by 7 bases and the J gene end by 10 bases; junction bases not matched to a gene: 12. CDR3 size: 13 residues. The CDR3 DNA reads as TGTGCCAGCAATAGAGACAGGGCCCCGGGAGCTTTCTTT. It codes for CASNRDRAPGAFF.

Worth noting for this clone: The junction departs from germline at one end; a sequencing error may be responsible. The rearrangement links TRBV5-6 to TRBJ2-7; the D gene is possibly TRBD1 (5 bases). There are 12 residues in the CDR3. Germline assignment: CDR1 SGHDT and CDR2 YYEEEE. The CDR3 protein is CASSLIGDSPTF. DNA of the CDR3: TGTGCCAGCAGCTTGATTGGAGACAGTCCTACCTTC.